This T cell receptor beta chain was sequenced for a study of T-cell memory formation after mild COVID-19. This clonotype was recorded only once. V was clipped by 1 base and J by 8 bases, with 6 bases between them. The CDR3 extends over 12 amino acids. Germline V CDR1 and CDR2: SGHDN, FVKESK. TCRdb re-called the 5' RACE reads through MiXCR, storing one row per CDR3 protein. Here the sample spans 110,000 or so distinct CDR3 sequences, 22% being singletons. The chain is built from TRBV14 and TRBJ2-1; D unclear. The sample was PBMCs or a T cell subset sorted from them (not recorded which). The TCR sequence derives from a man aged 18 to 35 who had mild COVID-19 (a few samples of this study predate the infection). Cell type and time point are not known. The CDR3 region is CASSQAHHEQFF. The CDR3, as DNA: TGTGCCAGCAGCCAAGCGCATCATGAGCAGTTCTTC.